This note documents a single T cell receptor (beta chain) sequence. The antigen remains unidentified. The sample is drawn from a study of regulatory dendritic cells for organ transplantation. Overall study findings and caveats: Naive CD4+ and CD8+ repertoires were highly diverse; memory CD8+ was most oligoclonal. Regulatory dendritic cells appeared to expand memory CD8+ clones less than mature ones.

Using immunoSEQ multiplex PCR, the repertoire was profiled, and TCRdb retains in-frame clones only, with some absent. The sample contains approximately 10,000 clones, nearly 90% of which appear only once. Sorted T cells were CFSE-labeled and cultured 4 to 5 days with allogeneic regulatory or mature dendritic cells at 1:10. Sequences were obtained from naive CD8+ T cells from blood cultured with dendritic cells. Regarding subset: CD45RA+ naive T cells. The sequence was obtained from a human donor in good health.

As DNA, the CDR3 is TGTGCCAGTAGCCCGGGACAGGGGAAAAACATTCAGTACTTC. As protein: CASSPGQGKNIQYF. V usage is TRBV19 and J usage is TRBJ2-4, with 10 bases aligning to TRBD1. The CDR3 contains 14 residues. Trimming removed 6 bases from V and 4 bases from J; junction bases left unmatched: 3. Germline CDR1 and CDR2: LNHDA and SQIVND (reference sequence).